The source of this T cell receptor beta chain is a study of blood T cell repertoires in COVID-19. Which cohort a participant joined came from the clinical history participants gave. Donors of Cohort 3 who recovered were those that had two negative PCRs, clearance, or symptom resolution. Per the original methods: The authors estimated nucleated cell counts from reference gene primer amplification. Here immunoSEQ multiplex PCR was the method, and the copy in TCRdb shows in-frame clones only, minus some. Clonal size and the V and J genes are those of that table, whereas D and trimming came from the DNA. The sample has 300,000 to 400,000 clones, roughly 87% seen once. Germline V gene sequence: CDR1 MDHEN, CDR2 SYDVKM. The CDR3 consists of 19 residues. The V and J ends lost 1 base and 5 bases, in that order; junction bases with no gene match: 15.

Specimen: PBMCs or T cells enriched from blood (not recorded which). This chain links TRBV28 with TRBJ2-1; 9 bases map to TRBD2. The sequence derives from a woman aged 25 to 39 who had recovered from COVID-19. Here the CDR3 DNA reads TGTGCCAGCAGTTTATTTCAGCCTAGCGGGGATTTGGGGAACAATGAGCAGTTCTTC. Amino acid sequence: CASSLFQPSGDLGNNEQFF.